A selection of T cell receptor beta chains follows, all from one sample in a study of OX40 agonist ivuxolimab in advanced cancers. Produced via immunoSEQ multiplex PCR; TCRdb's table is partial and in-frame only. The data contain 60,000 to 65,000 clones, under 95% of them seen just once; the ten biggest clones take up less than 0.7%. The input for sequencing was CD4+ or CD8+ T cells sorted from blood, taken in a trial of the OX40 agonist ivuxolimab. These receptors were obtained from an adult with an advanced solid tumor such as melanoma, head and neck, liver or kidney cancer. Both conserved end residues are part of each CDR3. The order of the fields is clone size, J gene, D gene, V gene, CDR3 DNA, CDR3 protein. The D gene is left open where the match is weak. Rows give clone size only sometimes, using once, few, many, or a class for an expanded clone.

few	TRBJ2-7	TRBD2	TRBV13	TGTGCCAGCAGCCGGGAGGGGGTTGGGGCCTACGAGCAGTACTTC	CASSREGVGAYEQYF
NA	TRBJ2-3	TRBD1	TRBV10-3	TGTGCCATCAGACCGGGACAGGGCGGGGGCAGCACAGATACGCAGTATTTT	CAIRPGQGGGSTDTQYF
once	TRBJ2-2	NA	TRBV19	TGTGCCAGTTCTTTCGGGGGTTCGAACACCGGGGAGCTGTTTTTT	CASSFGGSNTGELFF
NA	TRBJ2-7	TRBD1	TRBV6-5	TGTGCCAGCAGCCCAGGGACAGCGCCCTTAGAGCAGTACTTC	CASSPGTAPLEQYF
NA	TRBJ2-5	TRBD2	TRBV5-1	TGCGCCAGCAGCGGGACTATTTCCGAGACCCAGTACTTC	CASSGTISETQYF
NA	TRBJ2-5	TRBD2	TRBV19	TGTGCCAGTAGTATGAAACTGACTAGCGGGGGGCCGAGGCAAGAGACCCAGTACTTC	CASSMKLTSGGPRQETQYF
NA	TRBJ2-6	TRBD1	TRBV5-1	TGCGCCAGCAGCGGGGACAGGCGCTCCTCTGGGGCCAACGTCCTGACTTTC	CASSGDRRSSGANVLTF
NA	TRBJ1-1	NA	TRBV6-1	TGTGCCAGCAGTGGACCCGGGGGTTCGAACACTGAAGCTTTCTTT	CASSGPGGSNTEAFF
NA	TRBJ2-1	NA	TRBV7-9	TGTGCCAGCAGCAACCCCGGGGCCTACAATGAGCAGTTCTTC	CASSNPGAYNEQFF
NA	TRBJ2-3	NA	TRBV11-2	TGTGCCAGCAGCCCGCCGACCAGCACAGATACGCAGTATTTT	CASSPPTSTDTQYF
NA	TRBJ2-5	NA	TRBV6-6	TGTGCCAGCAGTTACCCCGCCCGATCGGGGGAGACCCAGTACTTC	CASSYPARSGETQYF
NA	TRBJ1-2	TRBD1	TRBV5-1	TGCGCCAGCAGCTTGGGACAGGGGGCCCTATATGGCTACACCTTC	CASSLGQGALYGYTF
NA	TRBJ1-3	NA	TRBV6-5	TGTGCCAGCAGTTCATCGAACGTAAACACCATATATTTT	CASSSSNVNTIYF
NA	TRBJ1-5	TRBD1	TRBV6-1	TGTGCCAGCAGTCCAGGGGGGGTTAGCAATCAGCCCCAGCATTTT	CASSPGGVSNQPQHF
NA	TRBJ2-2	NA	TRBV2	TGTGCCAGCAGTCGGACAGCCACCGGGGAGCTGTTTTTT	CASSRTATGELFF
NA	TRBJ1-4	TRBD1	TRBV19	TGTGCCAGTAGCCCCGGGACAGAGAATGAAAAACTGTTTTTT	CASSPGTENEKLFF
NA	TRBJ2-3	TRBD1	TRBV7-6	TGTGCCAGCAGCATCCGGGGACAGGGGTCGATCGATACGCAGTATTTT	CASSIRGQGSIDTQYF
NA	TRBJ2-7	NA	TRBV25-1	TGTGCCAGCAGTGAATTCACCCCTTTTTTGTACTTC	CASSEFTPFLYF
NA	TRBJ2-5	TRBD2	TRBV5-6	TGTGCCAGCAGCTTGGCCGGAAGCGGGGGGGCCATAGAGACCCAGTACTTC	CASSLAGSGGAIETQYF
NA	TRBJ1-1	NA	TRBV6-5	TGTGCCAGCAGGCCGAACACTGAAGCTTTCTTT	CASRPNTEAFF
NA	TRBJ2-7	TRBD2	TRBV2	TGTGCCAGCAGGGGGACTAGCGCACCCTCATACGAGCAGTACTTC	CASRGTSAPSYEQYF
few	TRBJ2-1	TRBD2	TRBV9	TGTGCCAGCAGTAAGGGACTAGCGGGACAGTATGAGCAGTTCTTC	CASSKGLAGQYEQFF
NA	TRBJ1-1	NA	TRBV5-1	TGCGCCAGCAGCTCTAATCTTGAAGCTTTCTTT	CASSSNLEAFF
NA	TRBJ2-1	TRBD2	TRBV7-3	TGTGCCAGCAGCTCGGGACTAGCGGTTTACAATGAGCAGTTCTTC	CASSSGLAVYNEQFF
NA	TRBJ2-7	NA	TRBV6-1	TGTGCCAGCAGTCCTACCCTAGGGGGGTCCTACGAGCAGTACTTC	CASSPTLGGSYEQYF
NA	TRBJ2-5	NA	TRBV6-1	TGTGCCAGCAGAGGATTGGACGGAGCCGGGGAGACCCAGTACTTC	CASRGLDGAGETQYF
NA	TRBJ2-2	TRBD1	TRBV5-1	TGCGCCAGCAGCTTGGGACAGGGGGACACCGGGGAGCTGTTTTTT	CASSLGQGDTGELFF
once	TRBJ2-1	TRBD2	TRBV2	TGTGCCAGCAGTGATGGTAGCGGGGCCCCGGGTAATGAGCAGTTCTTC	CASSDGSGAPGNEQFF
NA	TRBJ2-3	TRBD1	TRBV11-2	TGTGCCAGCAGCCCCAGACAGGGGTTCACAGATACGCAGTATTTT	CASSPRQGFTDTQYF
once	TRBJ2-1	TRBD2	TRBV29-1	TGCAGCGTTGCCCGACTAGCGGGAGACAATGAGCAGTTCTTC	CSVARLAGDNEQFF
NA	TRBJ1-5	NA	TRBV10-3	TGTGCCATCAGTGAGCGGGACAATCAGCCCCAGCATTTT	CAISERDNQPQHF
NA	TRBJ1-3	NA	TRBV7-3	TGTGCCAGCAGCTCCGTTGGGGAAATCGGAAACACCATATATTTT	CASSSVGEIGNTIYF
NA	TRBJ2-1	NA	TRBV6-6	TGTGCCACCACTGGCAATGAGCAGTTCTTC	CATTGNEQFF
NA	TRBJ2-7	NA	TRBV9	TGTGCCAGCAGCGTAGATTTGCAGGGCTTAGGGTCCGAGCAGTACTTC	CASSVDLQGLGSEQYF
NA	TRBJ1-1	NA	TRBV6-1	TGTGCCAGCAGTTCTCCGGCGGCTTCTAACACTGAAGCTTTCTTT	CASSSPAASNTEAFF
NA	TRBJ1-3	NA	TRBV6-6	TGTGCCAGCAGTCCTTTTGAGGGAAACACCATATATTTT	CASSPFEGNTIYF
NA	TRBJ1-3	NA	TRBV10-2	TGCGCCAGCAGTGATAGGTCGAGCTCTGGAAACACCATATATTTT	CASSDRSSSGNTIYF
once	TRBJ1-1	NA	TRBV6-5	TGTGCCAGCACCTCGACAGCCATTGGTGAAGCTTTCTTT	CASTSTAIGEAFF
once	TRBJ1-6	NA	TRBV2	TGTGCCAGCAGTCCTAGGGTCTCCTATAATTCACCCCTCCACTTT	CASSPRVSYNSPLHF
once	TRBJ2-7	TRBD2	TRBV5-1	TGTGCCAGCAGCTTGTCAAGGGACTATCGCTACGAGCAGTACTTC	CASSLSRDYRYEQYF
NA	TRBJ1-2	TRBD1	TRBV5-1	TGCGCCAGCAGCTTGGACCCAGGGGGCGGCTACACCTTC	CASSLDPGGGYTF
NA	TRBJ1-2	TRBD1	TRBV6-6	TGTGCCAGCAGTCCGGGACAGCAATATGGCTACACCTTC	CASSPGQQYGYTF